This T cell receptor (beta chain) was sequenced during a study of shared clonotypes between healthy human individuals. Across the study: A couple of female and three male donors aged 18 to 49 were enrolled.

Comment on this clone: What it binds is not known.

The study ran the assay at deep level. TCRdb's copy holds only in-frame clones and misses some; the assay was immunoSEQ multiplex PCR. The top ten clones hold around 0.14% of a sample with roughly 2.5 million clones, roughly 92% of them seen once. Study findings and constraints: Naive CD4 clonotypes overlapped across a few donors at approximately 5%. Compared with memory subsets, naive subsets generally had larger estimated richness.

Germline CDR1 MNHNS, CDR2 SASEGT. The CDR3 runs to 15 residues. V dropped 1 base and J dropped 4 bases, with 14 bases sitting between them. Sequencing was carried out using naive CD4+ T cells sorted from blood. Subset given: CD45RA+ positively selected. The J gene is TRBJ2-7, the V gene TRBV6-1; D might be TRBD1 (5 bases). The receptor was derived from a young man in good health. This CDR3 is CASSEGGAGKYEQYF. DNA of the CDR3: TGTGCCAGCAGTGAAGGTGGGGCAGGGAAGTACGAGCAGTACTTC.